The rows below give T cell receptor beta chains drawn from one sample of a study of early T cells in non-severe SARS-CoV-2 infection. In TCRdb, the 5' RACE reads were re-called with MiXCR into one record per CDR3 protein. The sample carries tens of thousands of distinct CDR3 sequences, around 7% recorded once. The material sequenced was whole blood, taken at baseline. Receptor source: an adult who was a healthcare worker with PCR-confirmed SARS-CoV-2 infection or an uninfected control (not recorded which). Each CDR3 is given with its conserved first and last residue. The D gene is left open where the match is weak. Only some rows state a clone size, as once, few, many or a class for expanded clones.

clone size	D gene	V gene	J gene	CDR3 DNA	CDR3 protein
few	NA	TRBV5-5	TRBJ1-1	TGTGCCAGCAGCTTGCCCTTTGGCGGAGAAGCTTTCTTT	CASSLPFGGEAFF
few	NA	TRBV28	TRBJ2-1	TGTGCCAGCAGTAGTCTAGCGCCAATGACAGCGGGCGATGAGCAGTTCTTC	CASSSLAPMTAGDEQFF
many	TRBD2	TRBV20-1	TRBJ2-1	TGCAGTGCTGGGAGCGGGAGAATAGGGGGCAATGAGCAGTTCTTC	CSAGSGRIGGNEQFF
many	TRBD2	TRBV29-1	TRBJ2-3	TGCAGCCTAATAGCGGGGAACACAGATACGCAGTATTTT	CSLIAGNTDTQYF
NA	NA	TRBV12-3/TRBV12-4	TRBJ2-7	TGTGCCAGCAGTTTTTCAGGAAGCTCCTACGAGCAGTACTTC	CASSFSGSSYEQYF
few	TRBD2	TRBV7-8	TRBJ2-3	TGTGCCAGCAGCGCCCTACTGGGACTAGCGGGAGATAAGGATACGCAGTATTTT	CASSALLGLAGDKDTQYF
many	NA	TRBV30	TRBJ1-1	TGTGCCCCCCCTCCTGAACGGCGTTCGGACACTCCGAACACTGAAGCTTTCTTT	CAPPPERRSDTPNTEAFF
NA	NA	TRBV19	TRBJ2-2	TGTGCCACCAAGTACTGGGCAGGGAAGACCGGGGAGCTGTTTTTT	CATKYWAGKTGELFF
many	NA	TRBV29-1	TRBJ2-7	TGCAGCGTTGAGGGGCCGGGACAATCCTACGAGCAGTACTTC	CSVEGPGQSYEQYF
few	NA	TRBV29-1	TRBJ2-1	TGCAGCGTGGAAACTAGCCTCCGCTCCTACAATGAGCAGTTCTTC	CSVETSLRSYNEQFF
NA	NA	TRBV11-2	TRBJ2-2	TGTGCCAGCACCTACGAGGGGCAAATAAACACCGGGGAGCTGTTTTTT	CASTYEGQINTGELFF
few	NA	TRBV4-2	TRBJ2-5	TGTGCCAGCAGCCAAAATAGCGGAATTCAAGAGACCCAGTACTTC	CASSQNSGIQETQYF
many	NA	TRBV6-4	TRBJ1-6	TGTGCCAGCAGCCCGACAGATCATAATTCACCCCTCCACTTT	CASSPTDHNSPLHF
few	NA	TRBV20-1	TRBJ2-1	TGCAGTGCTAGAGATTGGAGGGCAGCGTACGATGAGCAGTTCTTC	CSARDWRAAYDEQFF
NA	NA	TRBV5-1	TRBJ2-3	TGCGCCAGCAGCTTGGATCCTTCGAGCACAGATACGCAGTATTTT	CASSLDPSSTDTQYF
many	NA	TRBV6-4	TRBJ1-2	TGTGCCAGCAGCGCAACAGGGACGAGTGGCTACACCTTC	CASSATGTSGYTF
few	NA	TRBV7-6	TRBJ1-1	TGTGCCAGCAGCTTACAGGGACACGGGGGCACTGAAGCTTTCTTT	CASSLQGHGGTEAFF
few	NA	TRBV6-1	TRBJ2-2	TGTGCCAGCACCATTAGCGGGAACACCGGGGAGCTGTTTTTT	CASTISGNTGELFF
NA	NA	TRBV5-1	TRBJ2-1	TGCGCCAGCACCTCCGACTCCTACAATGAGCAGTTCTTC	CASTSDSYNEQFF
NA	NA	TRBV19	TRBJ1-5	TGTGCCAGTAGACAGGGCAATCAGCCCCAGCATTTT	CASRQGNQPQHF
medium-sized	NA	TRBV7-6	TRBJ2-3	TGTGCCAGCAGCTTAGTAGCTCCCAGGGACGCAGATACGCAGTATTTT	CASSLVAPRDADTQYF
NA	NA	TRBV6-2/TRBV6-3	TRBJ2-1	TGTGCCAGCAGTCACGGCGCAACAGGGCAGATCTACAATGAGCAGTTCTTC	CASSHGATGQIYNEQFF
many	NA	TRBV7-2	TRBJ1-1	TGTGCCAGCAGCTCCCAGCGGGCCACTGAAGCTTTCTTT	CASSSQRATEAFF
few	TRBD1	TRBV5-4	TRBJ2-1	TGTGCCAGCAGCTTCTCGGACAGGGCCTACAATGAGCAGTTCTTC	CASSFSDRAYNEQFF
NA	NA	TRBV7-2	TRBJ1-3	TGTGCCAGCAGCCTTGGGACGCCGAAGGGCACCATATATTTT	CASSLGTPKGTIYF
few	TRBD2	TRBV5-6	TRBJ2-7	TGTGCCAGCAGCTTGGGCCTAGCGGTAACCTACGAGCAGTACTTC	CASSLGLAVTYEQYF
many	NA	TRBV21-1	TRBJ2-1	TGTGCCAGCAGCAAAGAGGGGGCGCGGTGGAGCTCCTACAATGAGCAGTTCTTC	CASSKEGARWSSYNEQFF
NA	NA	TRBV28	TRBJ1-2	TGTGCCAGCAGTTTAGCAGTTAACTATGGCTACACCTTC	CASSLAVNYGYTF
NA	TRBD1	TRBV28	TRBJ1-6	TGTGCCAGCAGTTCGCATGACCGACAGGGCGGTACACCCCTCCACTTT	CASSSHDRQGGTPLHF
NA	NA	TRBV27	TRBJ2-2	TGTGCCAGCAGTCGAAACCGGGACCACCCGAACACCGGGGAGCTGTTTTTT	CASSRNRDHPNTGELFF
NA	TRBD2	TRBV7-9	TRBJ2-3	TGTGCCAGCAGCTTAAGTGGACTAGCGGGAGTTTGGGCAGATACGCAGTATTTT	CASSLSGLAGVWADTQYF
few	NA	TRBV7-2	TRBJ2-7	TGTGCCAGCAGCTTCCCCTCCTACGAGCAGTACTTC	CASSFPSYEQYF
few	TRBD2	TRBV7-9	TRBJ2-1	TGTGCCAGCAGCACCGTCCAGGTCCCGGGGGGATACAATGAGCAGTTCTTC	CASSTVQVPGGYNEQFF
many	NA	TRBV7-3	TRBJ2-1	TGTGCCAGCAGCCCTCTCTTTTTGTCTGAGCAGTTCTTC	CASSPLFLSEQFF
NA	NA	TRBV7-2	TRBJ1-2	TGTGCCAGCAGCTCCCGTGACCCCGGGGTTGGCTACACCTTC	CASSSRDPGVGYTF
many	NA	TRBV29-1	TRBJ2-5	TGCAGCGTTATGACAGGTTGGGACGTCCAAGAGACCCAGTACTTC	CSVMTGWDVQETQYF
few	NA	TRBV11-2	TRBJ2-1	TGTGCCAGCACCCTGTGGGGAACAGGGATGGCGGGAATGGATAATGAGCAGTTCTTC	CASTLWGTGMAGMDNEQFF
NA	NA	TRBV7-9	TRBJ2-1	TGTGCCAGCAGCTTCCACGAGAATGAGCAGTTCTTC	CASSFHENEQFF
medium-sized	NA	TRBV9	TRBJ2-7	TGTGCCAGCAGCGTAGCGCAAGAGAACTACGAGCAGTACTTC	CASSVAQENYEQYF
many	TRBD2	TRBV29-1	TRBJ2-1	TGCAGCGTTGCAACTAGCGGGAGGGCCAATGAGCAGTTCTTC	CSVATSGRANEQFF
many	NA	TRBV19	TRBJ1-3	TGTGCCAGTAGTATATTGGACGGAGCCTCTGGAAACACCATATATTTT	CASSILDGASGNTIYF
many	NA	TRBV4-2	TRBJ2-5	TGTGCCAGCAGCCAAGAATTTGGGGCGGGAAGGTACCAAGAGACCCAGTACTTC	CASSQEFGAGRYQETQYF
many	TRBD1	TRBV5-1	TRBJ2-5	TGCGCCAGCAGCTTGGGACAGGGCCAAGAGACCCAGTACTTC	CASSLGQGQETQYF
many	NA	TRBV28	TRBJ2-7	TGTGCCAGCAGGGACGGACCCTACGAGCAGTACTTC	CASRDGPYEQYF
medium-sized	NA	TRBV9	TRBJ2-1	TGTGCCAGCAGCGTCGTGGGAGGTAGCCATGAGCAGTTCTTC	CASSVVGGSHEQFF
few	NA	TRBV29-1	TRBJ2-2	TGCAGCGTAGTGGACGGATTCAAAACGAACACCGGGGAGCTGTTTTTT	CSVVDGFKTNTGELFF
few	TRBD2	TRBV29-1	TRBJ2-5	TGCAGCGCCAGCAGAGGACTAGCGGGAGAGGGGGTCCAAGAGACCCAGTACTTC	CSASRGLAGEGVQETQYF
many	NA	TRBV12-3/TRBV12-4	TRBJ2-1	TGTGCCAGCAGTTTGGACTACCCCTCCTACAATGAGCAGTTCTTC	CASSLDYPSYNEQFF
NA	TRBD1	TRBV5-5	TRBJ2-1	TGTGCCAGCAGCTCCGGAGGGACAGGGGCCAATGAGCAGTTCTTC	CASSSGGTGANEQFF
many	NA	TRBV19	TRBJ1-6	TGTGCCAGTCGATCGACAGCTAGCTCCTATAATTCACCCCTCCACTTT	CASRSTASSYNSPLHF
NA	NA	TRBV7-2	TRBJ2-5	TGTGCCAGCAGCTTAAGCCGCCAGCGGTCAGAGACCCAGTACTTC	CASSLSRQRSETQYF
few	NA	TRBV7-9	TRBJ2-3	TGTGCCAGCAGCTTAACATACGGGAGAGGAGCAGATACGCAGTATTTT	CASSLTYGRGADTQYF
many	TRBD2	TRBV28	TRBJ2-1	TGTGCCAGCAGAATAGCGGGAGGGATCTACAATGAGCAGTTCTTC	CASRIAGGIYNEQFF
many	NA	TRBV5-1	TRBJ1-4	TGCGCCAGCAGCTTGGAGGGGGCAACTAATGAAAAACTGTTTTTT	CASSLEGATNEKLFF
NA	NA	TRBV27	TRBJ2-1	TGTGCCAGCAGTTCGGGGAATGAGCAGTTCTTC	CASSSGNEQFF
NA	NA	TRBV7-9	TRBJ1-4	TGTGCCAGCAGCACCTATCGGGGTGAGCGGGAAAAACTGTTTTTT	CASSTYRGEREKLFF
few	TRBD1	TRBV5-5	TRBJ2-1	TGTGCCAGCAGCTCCCCAGGGGGCGGGTCCTACAATGAGCAGTTCTTC	CASSSPGGGSYNEQFF
NA	NA	TRBV14	TRBJ2-4	TGTGCCAGCAGCCGACAGGCAAACCCACTAGCCAAAAACATTCAGTACTTC	CASSRQANPLAKNIQYF
many	NA	TRBV12-3/TRBV12-4	TRBJ2-3	TGTGCCAGCAGTTCAACGTCCACAGATACGCAGTATTTT	CASSSTSTDTQYF
many	NA	TRBV12-3/TRBV12-4	TRBJ2-1	TGTGCCAGCAGCCCCCATGCCCGATACAATGAGCAGTTCTTC	CASSPHARYNEQFF